This TCR beta chain was documented in a study of human CD8 memory T cell subsets. Researchers made TCR beta libraries via UMI-labeled 5' RACE. Authors' processing steps: Each library (TCR beta) contained from approximately 3,000 up to about 18,000 functional CDR3 beta clonotypes. TCRdb re-called the 5' RACE reads and gives one entry per CDR3 protein, without DNA. None of the V and J calls come from the authors' own analysis; TCRdb made them. The table for this sample gives several thousand distinct CDR3 sequences. Worth noting for this clonotype: Its antigen is unidentified.

Regarding the study as a whole: Stem-like memory and precursor exhausted T cell populations exhibited comparably high diversity, in distinction to effector memory cells.

It was from buffy coats of healthy donors that the PBMC came. RNA came from duplicate vials of roughly 150,000 sorted CD8+ T cells per subset. Looked up from germline, CDR1 is SEHNR and CDR2 is FQNEAQ (reference sequence). This CDR3 contains 17 residues. The sequence was collected from a human donor in good health. This sequence joins TRBV7-9 and TRBJ2-1; TCRdb's D call, TRBD2, is unchecked because there is no DNA. Sequencing used CD8+ T cells from PBMCs. This CDR3 is CASSLGFQRESGNEQFF.